Listed below are T cell receptor beta chains from one sample, sequenced in a study of identical twins. TCRdb re-derived calls from the 5' RACE reads in MiXCR, one entry per CDR3 protein. This repertoire shows roughly 1.6 million distinct CDR3 sequences, about 32% found once; its top ten account for about 0.3%. Specimen: cord blood. These receptors all stem from a newborn girl in good health. Both conserved end residues are part of each CDR3. A D gene is named only where the DNA matches it firmly. Not all rows give a size; the values are once, few, many and, for expanded clones, a class.

-	TRBJ1-2	TRBV5-1	TRBD1	TGCGCCAGCAGCTTGATGGACAGGGGGACGGTTGGCTACACCTTC	CASSLMDRGTVGYTF
few	TRBJ2-5	TRBV10-2	-	TGCGCCAGCAGTGAGTCGGGACCCGGGTACCAAGAGACCCAGTACTTC	CASSESGPGYQETQYF
-	TRBJ2-1	TRBV21-1	-	TGTGCCAGCAGTCCCAAGCGGATAAGCTCCTACAATGAGCAGTTCTTC	CASSPKRISSYNEQFF
-	TRBJ2-1	TRBV2	TRBD1	TGTGCCAGCATATCCGGGACAGACAACAATGAGCAGTTCTTC	CASISGTDNNEQFF
few	TRBJ2-5	TRBV3-1	-	TGTGCCAGCAGCCAAGGGTCAGGGAGGGAGACCCAGTACTTC	CASSQGSGRETQYF
many	TRBJ2-4	TRBV5-1	TRBD2	TGCGCCAGCAGCTTTACTAGCGGAGCCAAAAACATTCAGTACTTC	CASSFTSGAKNIQYF
-	TRBJ2-5	TRBV5-1	TRBD2	TGCGCCAGCAGCTTGGGACTAGCGGGAGGTCTAAATGAGCAGTACTTC	CASSLGLAGGLNEQYF
few	TRBJ1-2	TRBV12-3/TRBV12-4	-	TGTGCCAGCAGCTTTAAGCGGAGCATCCCCTATGGCTACACCTTC	CASSFKRSIPYGYTF
few	TRBJ2-1	TRBV6-1	-	TGTGCCAGCAGTGAAGCTGGACTAGGGGGTTACAATGAGCAGTTCTTC	CASSEAGLGGYNEQFF
-	TRBJ2-7	TRBV5-1	TRBD2	TGCGCCAGCAGTGGGGCGACTAGCGGGAGCGAGCAGTACTTC	CASSGATSGSEQYF
few	TRBJ1-6	TRBV20-1	TRBD1	TGCAGTGCTACGACAGGGATTAGGTATAATTCACCCCTCCACTTT	CSATTGIRYNSPLHF
few	TRBJ2-4	TRBV28	TRBD2	TGTGCCAGCAGTTTATTGCGGGGGGCGAGGAACATTCAGTACTTC	CASSLLRGARNIQYF
-	TRBJ2-3	TRBV7-2	-	TGTGCCAGCGGCTTAAAAGCTTCCGATACGCAGTATTTT	CASGLKASDTQYF
few	TRBJ1-2	TRBV4-1	TRBD1	TGCGCCAGCAGCCAACCGACAGGGGCAGATAGCTATGGCTACACCTTC	CASSQPTGADSYGYTF
few	TRBJ1-5	TRBV4-2	-	TGTGCCAGCAGCGACGAGGCTCGCTCCAATCAGCCCCAGCATTTT	CASSDEARSNQPQHF
-	TRBJ2-2	TRBV4-1	-	TGCGCCAGCAGCCACCCGGGACCGATAATCGGGGAGCTGTTTTTT	CASSHPGPIIGELFF
-	TRBJ2-1	TRBV29-1	-	TGCAGCGCATATGGGTTGCGATACTACAATGAGCAGTTCTTC	CSAYGLRYYNEQFF
few	TRBJ2-1	TRBV9	-	TGTGCCAGCAGCGTAGGGTTTCAGCCTCGTGGGCACAATGAGCAGTTCTTC	CASSVGFQPRGHNEQFF
-	TRBJ2-1	TRBV4-1	TRBD2	TGCGCCAGCAGCCAGGTGGCGGGAGCTAACAATGAGCAGTTCTTC	CASSQVAGANNEQFF
many	TRBJ2-7	TRBV29-1	-	TGCAGCGTTGAGGCAGCCTACGAGCAGTACTTC	CSVEAAYEQYF
-	TRBJ2-3	TRBV24-1	-	TGTGCCACCAGTACCGAAGGCGGCACAGGTACGCAGTATTTT	CATSTEGGTGTQYF
-	TRBJ1-2	TRBV28	-	TGTGCCAGCACGGGGGGCTATGGCTCCACCTTC	CASTGGYGSTF
few	TRBJ2-1	TRBV7-9	-	TGTGCCAGCAGCTTAGCTATTTACTGGGGGGCTGAGCAGTTCTTC	CASSLAIYWGAEQFF
-	TRBJ1-4	TRBV6-6	-	TGTGCCAGCAGTTACGGGAGGGGACCCCCTACGGGCGAAAAACTGTTTTTT	CASSYGRGPPTGEKLFF
few	TRBJ1-3	TRBV20-1	TRBD1	TGCAGTGCTAGAGATGGACAGGGCCCTTACTCTGGAAACACCATATATTTT	CSARDGQGPYSGNTIYF
few	TRBJ1-2	TRBV7-6	-	TGTGCCAGCAGCTTACAGGGAGGGGTCTATGGCTACACCTTC	CASSLQGGVYGYTF
few	TRBJ2-5	TRBV14	-	TGTGCCAGCAGCCCCCGGGGGCGGATAGAGACCCAGTACTTC	CASSPRGRIETQYF
few	TRBJ2-2	TRBV4-2	TRBD2	TGTGCCAGCAGCCATCTCAAGCGGGAATACACCGGGGAGCTGTTTTTT	CASSHLKREYTGELFF
few	TRBJ1-2	TRBV4-1	-	TGCGCCAGCAGCCAAGAGAATCCGCTTTTGAACTATGGCTACACCTTC	CASSQENPLLNYGYTF
few	TRBJ2-2	TRBV12-3/TRBV12-4	TRBD2	TGTGCCAGCAGTTTCGGGAGGGCCGGGGAGCTGTTTTTT	CASSFGRAGELFF
-	TRBJ2-3	TRBV5-1	TRBD1	TGCGCCAGCCGGGGACAGGGGAGTTCGGCAGATACGCAGTATTTT	CASRGQGSSADTQYF
-	TRBJ2-7	TRBV12-3/TRBV12-4	TRBD2	TGTGCCAGCAGACTAGCGGGGTTCTACGAGCAGTACTTC	CASRLAGFYEQYF
-	TRBJ1-2	TRBV28	-	TGTGCCAGCAGTTTTCGCAGGCTTAATGGCTACACCTTC	CASSFRRLNGYTF
-	TRBJ1-5	TRBV20-1	-	TGCAGTGCTAGGGCGGGTATTTTTCAGCCCCAGCATTTT	CSARAGIFQPQHF
many	TRBJ2-3	TRBV29-1	TRBD2	TGCAGCGTTGGTGGTAGCGGGGGATACCATACGCAGTATTTT	CSVGGSGGYHTQYF
few	TRBJ2-7	TRBV5-1	-	TGCGCCAGCAGCTTGGCCGGCCGAACAAGCTCCTACAATGAGCAGTACTTC	CASSLAGRTSSYNEQYF
few	TRBJ2-1	TRBV20-1	-	TGCAGTGCCGATCGACTAGAAGTGGCCAATGAGCAGTTCTTC	CSADRLEVANEQFF
-	TRBJ1-2	TRBV20-1	TRBD1	TGCAGTTATCCGGGACAGGGCACTAACTATGGCTACACCTTC	CSYPGQGTNYGYTF
-	TRBJ1-4	TRBV5-8	-	TGTGCCAGCAGCTTGCGGCAGGGTCTGCGAAATGAAAAACTGTTTTTT	CASSLRQGLRNEKLFF
-	TRBJ2-3	TRBV29-1	-	TGCAGCGCCCGGACTACCTTCACAGATACGCAGTATTTT	CSARTTFTDTQYF
-	TRBJ2-1	TRBV20-1	TRBD2	TGCAGTGCGCCTACTAGCGGGAGAGGGAGCAATGAGCAGTTCTTC	CSAPTSGRGSNEQFF